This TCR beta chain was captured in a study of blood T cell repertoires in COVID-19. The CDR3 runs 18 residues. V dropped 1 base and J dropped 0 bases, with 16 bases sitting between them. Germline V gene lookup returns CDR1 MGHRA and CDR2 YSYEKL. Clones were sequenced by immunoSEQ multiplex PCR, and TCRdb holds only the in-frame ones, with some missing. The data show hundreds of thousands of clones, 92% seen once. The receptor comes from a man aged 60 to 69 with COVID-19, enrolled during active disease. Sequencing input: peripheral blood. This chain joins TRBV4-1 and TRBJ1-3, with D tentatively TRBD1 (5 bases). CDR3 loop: CASSQGEIRGFSGNTIYF. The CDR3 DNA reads TGCGCCAGCAGCCAAGGGGAAATAAGGGGCTTCTCTGGAAACACCATATATTTT.